Listed below are T cell receptor beta chains from one sample, sequenced in a study of blood T cell repertoires in COVID-19. Data came from immunoSEQ multiplex PCR; TCRdb stores just in-frame clones and leaves some out. This sample has roughly 380,000 clones, with roughly 86% found just once. The sample was PBMCs or T cells enriched from blood (not recorded which). These TCRs come from a young man who had recovered from COVID-19. Each CDR3 is given with its conserved first and last residue. The D gene is left open where the match is weak. Expanded clones get a size class; other rows say once, few or many, or leave the size out.

clone size: .; V gene: TRBV21-1; D gene: .; J gene: TRBJ1-4; CDR3 protein: CASSKVAGGREKLFF; CDR3 DNA: TGTGCCAGCAGCAAAGTGGCAGGGGGTAGAGAAAAACTGTTTTTT
clone size: .; V gene: TRBV7-2; D gene: .; J gene: TRBJ2-7; CDR3 protein: CASSLIERSYEQYF; CDR3 DNA: TGTGCCAGCAGCTTAATTGAGCGGTCCTACGAGCAGTACTTC
clone size: .; V gene: TRBV18; D gene: .; J gene: TRBJ1-6; CDR3 protein: CASSPVGSSYNSPLHF; CDR3 DNA: TGTGCCAGCTCACCAGTGGGGAGCTCCTATAATTCACCCCTCCACTTT
clone size: .; V gene: TRBV2; D gene: .; J gene: TRBJ2-1; CDR3 protein: CASSFGTAANEQFF; CDR3 DNA: TGTGCCAGCAGTTTCGGGACTGCGGCGAATGAGCAGTTCTTC
clone size: .; V gene: TRBV4-2; D gene: TRBD1; J gene: TRBJ1-1; CDR3 protein: CASSQDRTGGSEAFF; CDR3 DNA: TGTGCCAGCAGCCAAGATAGGACAGGGGGTTCAGAAGCTTTCTTT
clone size: few; V gene: TRBV27; D gene: TRBD1; J gene: TRBJ1-2; CDR3 protein: CATRQGPQLNYGYTF; CDR3 DNA: TGTGCCACCAGACAGGGACCCCAGCTAAACTATGGCTACACCTTC
clone size: .; V gene: TRBV6-1; D gene: TRBD1; J gene: TRBJ1-1; CDR3 protein: CASSEYLAGQGDAFF; CDR3 DNA: TGTGCCAGCAGTGAATACCTCGCGGGCCAGGGGGACGCTTTCTTT
clone size: .; V gene: TRBV6-4; D gene: .; J gene: TRBJ2-3; CDR3 protein: CASSEQEGDTQYF; CDR3 DNA: TGTGCCAGCAGTGAGCAGGAAGGAGATACGCAGTATTTT
clone size: once; V gene: TRBV10-1; D gene: TRBD1; J gene: TRBJ2-3; CDR3 protein: CASSDRTGGPDTQYF; CDR3 DNA: TGCGCCAGCAGTGACCGGACAGGGGGGCCAGATACGCAGTATTTT
clone size: .; V gene: TRBV6-5; D gene: .; J gene: TRBJ1-2; CDR3 protein: CASSPDSFYGYTF; CDR3 DNA: TGTGCCAGCAGTCCGGACAGCTTCTATGGCTACACCTTC
clone size: .; V gene: TRBV6-5; D gene: .; J gene: TRBJ1-2; CDR3 protein: CASSYQKGGAWGYTF; CDR3 DNA: TGTGCCAGCAGTTACCAAAAAGGAGGGGCATGGGGCTACACCTTC
clone size: .; V gene: TRBV30; D gene: .; J gene: TRBJ1-2; CDR3 protein: CAWSRQNYGYTF; CDR3 DNA: TGTGCCTGGAGTCGACAGAACTATGGCTACACCTTC
clone size: .; V gene: TRBV10-3; D gene: .; J gene: TRBJ1-2; CDR3 protein: CAISESGENLIYGYTF; CDR3 DNA: TGTGCCATCAGTGAGTCTGGGGAGAACCTGATCTATGGCTACACCTTC
clone size: once; V gene: TRBV25-1; D gene: .; J gene: TRBJ1-2; CDR3 protein: CASSVTPNYGYTF; CDR3 DNA: TGTGCCAGCAGTGTAACACCCAACTATGGCTACACCTTC
clone size: .; V gene: TRBV7-9; D gene: .; J gene: TRBJ1-5; CDR3 protein: CASSEGVRANQPQHF; CDR3 DNA: TGTGCCAGCAGCGAGGGGGTCAGGGCTAATCAGCCCCAGCATTTT
clone size: .; V gene: TRBV7-2; D gene: .; J gene: TRBJ2-2; CDR3 protein: CASSLAGRGTSGELFF; CDR3 DNA: TGTGCCAGCAGCCTAGCAGGCAGGGGAACGTCGGGGGAGCTGTTTTTT
clone size: once; V gene: TRBV18; D gene: TRBD1; J gene: TRBJ1-4; CDR3 protein: CASSPYTGGESEKLFF; CDR3 DNA: TGTGCCAGCTCACCTTATACAGGGGGAGAGAGTGAAAAACTGTTTTTT
clone size: few; V gene: TRBV20-1; D gene: .; J gene: TRBJ2-1; CDR3 protein: CSASSADNEQFF; CDR3 DNA: TGCAGTGCTAGTAGCGCCGACAATGAGCAGTTCTTC
clone size: .; V gene: TRBV5-6; D gene: .; J gene: TRBJ2-7; CDR3 protein: CASSLGTPRYEQYF; CDR3 DNA: TGTGCCAGCAGCTTGGGGACACCCCGTTACGAGCAGTACTTC
clone size: .; V gene: TRBV10-1; D gene: TRBD1; J gene: TRBJ1-2; CDR3 protein: CASSRTGRSGYTF; CDR3 DNA: TGCGCCAGCAGTCGGACAGGGAGAAGTGGCTACACCTTC
clone size: .; V gene: TRBV27; D gene: .; J gene: TRBJ1-6; CDR3 protein: CASSFSGGRAYSPLHF; CDR3 DNA: TGTGCCAGCAGTTTTTCCGGAGGACGTGCCTATTCACCCCTCCACTTT
clone size: once; V gene: TRBV6-5; D gene: TRBD1; J gene: TRBJ1-5; CDR3 protein: CASRYRGGQPQHF; CDR3 DNA: TGTGCCAGCAGGTACAGGGGCGGTCAGCCCCAGCATTTT
clone size: .; V gene: TRBV11-3; D gene: .; J gene: TRBJ2-7; CDR3 protein: CASSLEGGEQYF; CDR3 DNA: TGTGCCAGCAGCTTGGAGGGCGGCGAGCAGTACTTC
clone size: .; V gene: TRBV11-2; D gene: TRBD1; J gene: TRBJ2-2; CDR3 protein: CASSGQGHTGELFF; CDR3 DNA: TGTGCCAGCAGTGGACAGGGTCACACCGGGGAGCTGTTTTTT
clone size: .; V gene: TRBV6-2/TRBV6-3; D gene: .; J gene: TRBJ1-5; CDR3 protein: CASSSYRPRGSNQPQHF; CDR3 DNA: TGTGCCAGCAGTTCTTATCGTCCCCGAGGGAGCAATCAGCCCCAGCATTTT
clone size: .; V gene: TRBV12-3/TRBV12-4; D gene: .; J gene: TRBJ2-2; CDR3 protein: CASTIQGTGELFF; CDR3 DNA: TGTGCCAGCACTATCCAGGGGACCGGGGAGCTGTTTTTT
clone size: .; V gene: TRBV5-1; D gene: TRBD1; J gene: TRBJ1-4; CDR3 protein: CASSSGQDKLFF; CDR3 DNA: TGCGCCAGCAGCTCCGGACAGGACAAACTGTTTTTT
clone size: .; V gene: TRBV19; D gene: .; J gene: TRBJ1-2; CDR3 protein: CASTQVAYGYTF; CDR3 DNA: TGTGCCAGTACCCAGGTCGCCTATGGCTACACCTTC
clone size: few; V gene: TRBV11-3; D gene: TRBD1; J gene: TRBJ2-7; CDR3 protein: CASSLRQGGYYEQYF; CDR3 DNA: TGTGCCAGCAGCCTGAGACAGGGGGGGTACTACGAGCAGTACTTC
clone size: .; V gene: TRBV10-3; D gene: TRBD1; J gene: TRBJ1-2; CDR3 protein: CAISRDSTSPYGYTF; CDR3 DNA: TGTGCCATCAGTAGGGACAGCACCTCTCCCTATGGCTACACCTTC
clone size: once; V gene: TRBV7-9; D gene: .; J gene: TRBJ1-2; CDR3 protein: CASSPTLGYTF; CDR3 DNA: TGTGCCAGCAGCCCTACTCTCGGCTACACCTTC
clone size: .; V gene: TRBV5-1; D gene: TRBD1; J gene: TRBJ1-4; CDR3 protein: CASRTTGGGEKLFF; CDR3 DNA: TGCGCCAGCAGAACTACAGGGGGCGGTGAAAAACTGTTTTTT
clone size: .; V gene: TRBV18; D gene: .; J gene: TRBJ2-5; CDR3 protein: CASSPVSRETQYF; CDR3 DNA: TGTGCCAGCTCACCAGTGAGCCGGGAGACCCAGTACTTC
clone size: .; V gene: TRBV5-1; D gene: .; J gene: TRBJ2-7; CDR3 protein: CASSLGYSYYEQYF; CDR3 DNA: TGCGCCAGCAGCTTGGGCTACAGCTATTACGAGCAGTACTTC
clone size: .; V gene: TRBV19; D gene: .; J gene: TRBJ2-7; CDR3 protein: CASSITSLARGGPYEQYF; CDR3 DNA: TGTGCCAGTAGTATAACTTCTCTGGCCAGGGGTGGCCCCTACGAGCAGTACTTC
clone size: .; V gene: TRBV6-5; D gene: TRBD1; J gene: TRBJ1-1; CDR3 protein: CASSQGAPEAFF; CDR3 DNA: TGTGCCAGCAGTCAGGGGGCCCCTGAAGCTTTCTTT
clone size: .; V gene: TRBV6-1; D gene: .; J gene: TRBJ1-2; CDR3 protein: CASSELPRNYGYTF; CDR3 DNA: TGTGCCAGCAGTGAACTCCCGAGGAACTATGGCTACACCTTC
clone size: .; V gene: TRBV9; D gene: TRBD1; J gene: TRBJ1-6; CDR3 protein: CASSAGQINSPLHF; CDR3 DNA: TGTGCCAGCAGCGCGGGACAGATTAATTCACCCCTCCACTTT
clone size: .; V gene: TRBV9; D gene: .; J gene: TRBJ1-3; CDR3 protein: CASSVGQENTIYF; CDR3 DNA: TGTGCCAGCAGCGTAGGGCAGGAAAACACCATATATTTT
clone size: .; V gene: TRBV4-2; D gene: .; J gene: TRBJ2-2; CDR3 protein: CASGRGANTGELFF; CDR3 DNA: TGTGCCAGCGGTAGGGGCGCGAACACCGGGGAGCTGTTTTTT
clone size: .; V gene: TRBV7-7; D gene: TRBD1; J gene: TRBJ2-5; CDR3 protein: CASSRIRQGQETQYF; CDR3 DNA: TGTGCTAGCAGCCGTATACGACAGGGACAAGAGACCCAGTACTTC
clone size: .; V gene: TRBV27; D gene: TRBD2; J gene: TRBJ2-1; CDR3 protein: CASSLIGLAGGRFSNEQFF; CDR3 DNA: TGTGCCAGCAGTTTAATAGGGCTAGCGGGGGGGCGGTTTAGCAATGAGCAGTTCTTC
clone size: .; V gene: TRBV4-1; D gene: .; J gene: TRBJ1-5; CDR3 protein: CASSQASDQPQHF; CDR3 DNA: TGCGCCAGCAGCCAAGCGTCAGATCAGCCCCAGCATTTT
clone size: .; V gene: TRBV7-9; D gene: TRBD1; J gene: TRBJ1-2; CDR3 protein: CASGGLAGGADYGYTF; CDR3 DNA: TGTGCCAGCGGTGGATTGGCAGGGGGCGCCGACTATGGCTACACCTTC
clone size: .; V gene: TRBV9; D gene: .; J gene: TRBJ2-2; CDR3 protein: CASSRTKLANTGELFF; CDR3 DNA: TGTGCCAGCAGCAGGACGAAACTAGCGAACACCGGGGAGCTGTTTTTT
clone size: .; V gene: TRBV30; D gene: .; J gene: TRBJ1-5; CDR3 protein: CAWNYGGAVQPQHF; CDR3 DNA: TGTGCCTGGAACTACGGTGGGGCAGTTCAGCCCCAGCATTTT
clone size: .; V gene: TRBV28; D gene: TRBD1; J gene: TRBJ2-7; CDR3 protein: CASAPPTGSRYEQYF; CDR3 DNA: TGTGCCAGCGCCCCCCCGACAGGGAGTAGGTACGAGCAGTACTTC
clone size: .; V gene: TRBV7-8; D gene: .; J gene: TRBJ1-5; CDR3 protein: CASSFDRVGSNQPQHF; CDR3 DNA: TGTGCCAGCAGCTTCGATCGGGTCGGCAGCAATCAGCCCCAGCATTTT
clone size: .; V gene: TRBV9; D gene: TRBD1; J gene: TRBJ2-7; CDR3 protein: CASSVGQGWVYEQYF; CDR3 DNA: TGTGCCAGCAGCGTAGGACAGGGATGGGTCTACGAGCAGTACTTC
clone size: .; V gene: TRBV6-5; D gene: .; J gene: TRBJ1-4; CDR3 protein: CASSYGGETNEKLFF; CDR3 DNA: TGTGCCAGCAGTTATGGGGGGGAGACTAATGAAAAACTGTTTTTT
clone size: .; V gene: TRBV3-1/TRBV3-2; D gene: .; J gene: TRBJ1-4; CDR3 protein: CASSQGAQKLFF; CDR3 DNA: TGTGCCAGCAGCCAAGGGGCACAGAAACTGTTTTTT
clone size: .; V gene: TRBV4-3; D gene: .; J gene: TRBJ1-3; CDR3 protein: CASSQDGTFAGNTIYF; CDR3 DNA: TGCGCCAGCAGCCAAGACGGGACATTTGCTGGAAACACCATATATTTT